The 4 T cell receptor beta chains below all came from one sample that was sequenced in a study of tumor and adjacent non-tumor tissue in lung cancer. RNA was extracted from bulk tissue without any cell sorting. A modified ARM-PCR protocol with three rounds of nested PCR amplified TCRbeta. TCRdb re-called the multiplex PCR reads through MiXCR, storing one row per CDR3 protein. Of approximately 140,000 distinct CDR3 sequences listed, around two thirds are singletons. Material for sequencing was lung tumor tissue. Every receptor here comes from a man aged 55-75 years with small cell lung cancer.

The chain links TRBV6-6 to TRBJ2-7; D not certain. The CDR3 is 15 amino acids. Germline-derived CDR1 and CDR2 are MNHNY and SVGAGI (reference sequence). V dropped 0 bases and J dropped 2 bases, with 11 bases sitting between them. The CDR3 spells CASSYSSAGAYEQYF. The CDR3 nucleotides are TGTGCCAGCAGTTACTCGAGTGCCGGTGCCTACGAGCAGTACTTC.

V usage is TRBV6-5 and J usage is TRBJ2-7, with D perhaps matching TRBD2 (5 bases). V lost 2 bases to trimming and J lost 7 bases, with 18 bases between them. This CDR3 contains 15 residues. Looked up from germline, CDR1 is MNHEY and CDR2 is SVGAGI. The CDR3 coding sequence is TGTGCCAGCAGTTACCGTTCCGGATTCAGAGGGGAGCAGTACTTC. This codes for CASSYRSGFRGEQYF.

This clonotype was counted only a few times. The chain uses TRBV6-6 and TRBJ2-7, with 7 bases that match TRBD2. Trimming at V came to 4 bases and at J to 6 bases, leaving 6 bases not matched to a gene. CDR1 is MNHNY and CDR2 is SVGAGI in the germline V gene (reference sequence). The CDR3 totals 13 residues. CDR3 DNA sequence: TGTGCCAGCAGTTCCAAGGGAGGGGCCGAGCAGTACGTC. Translating gives CASSSKGGAEQYV.

The gene calls are TRBV5-5 and TRBJ2-7; either TRBD1 or TRBD2 may fit D (6 bases each). This CDR3 is built from 15 residues. The germline V and J ends were trimmed by 4 bases and 3 bases, with 17 bases remaining between them. In germline, CDR1 is SGHKS, CDR2 YYEKEE (reference sequence). CDR3 DNA sequence: TGTGCCAGCAGCCGCGGGACACAACCGGGCTACGAGCAGTACGTC. This sequence encodes CASSRGTQPGYEQYV.